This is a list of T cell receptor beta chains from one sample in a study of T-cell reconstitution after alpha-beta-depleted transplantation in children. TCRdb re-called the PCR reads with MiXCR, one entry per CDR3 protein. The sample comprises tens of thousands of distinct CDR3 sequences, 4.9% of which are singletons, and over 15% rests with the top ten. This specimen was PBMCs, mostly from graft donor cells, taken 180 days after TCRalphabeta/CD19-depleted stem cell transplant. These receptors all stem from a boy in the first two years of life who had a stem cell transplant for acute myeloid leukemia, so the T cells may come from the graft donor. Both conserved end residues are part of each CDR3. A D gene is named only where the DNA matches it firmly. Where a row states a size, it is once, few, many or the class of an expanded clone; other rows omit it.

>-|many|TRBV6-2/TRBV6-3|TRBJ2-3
TGTGCCAGCAGTCCCTTCCCCCGGGCTTGGAGCACAGATACGCAGTATTTT
CASSPFPRAWSTDTQYF
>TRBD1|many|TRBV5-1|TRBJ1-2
TGCGCCAGCAGCTGGACAGGGTATGGCTACACCTTC
CASSWTGYGYTF
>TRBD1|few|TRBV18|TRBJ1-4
TGTGCCAGCTCACGAGGGACAGGCGCAACTAATGAAAAACTGTTTTTT
CASSRGTGATNEKLFF
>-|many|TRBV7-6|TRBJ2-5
TGTGCCAGCAGCCCCAAGATGGGGGCGACCCAGTACTTC
CASSPKMGATQYF
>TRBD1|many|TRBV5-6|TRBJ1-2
TGTGCCAGCAGCTACCTCGGGACAGGGCTCTATGGCTACACCTTC
CASSYLGTGLYGYTF
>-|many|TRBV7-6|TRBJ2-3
TGTGCCAGCAGCTTAGAGGGGGGCACAGATACGCAGTATTTT
CASSLEGGTDTQYF
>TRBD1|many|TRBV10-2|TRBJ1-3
TGCGCCAGCAGTGGGGGACAGGACACCATATATTTT
CASSGGQDTIYF
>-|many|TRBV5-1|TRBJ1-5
TGCGCCAGCAGCTTCGATGGGGGCAATCAGCCCCAGCATTTT
CASSFDGGNQPQHF
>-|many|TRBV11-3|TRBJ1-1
TGTGCCAGCAGCCCCCAACAGGGCCTGAACACTGAAGCTTTCTTT
CASSPQQGLNTEAFF
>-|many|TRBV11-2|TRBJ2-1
TGTGCCAGCAGCTTTACCCATGAGCAGTTCTTC
CASSFTHEQFF
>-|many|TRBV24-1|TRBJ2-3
TGTGCCACCAGTGACTGGGACTTTTATACGCAGTATTTT
CATSDWDFYTQYF
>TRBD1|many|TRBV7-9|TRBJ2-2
TGTGCCAGCAGGACAGGGGCGGGCACCGGGGAGCTGTTTTTT
CASRTGAGTGELFF
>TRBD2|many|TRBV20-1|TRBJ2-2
TGCAGTGCTCTCAGCGGGGGAGAGGCCGGGGAGCTGTTTTTT
CSALSGGEAGELFF
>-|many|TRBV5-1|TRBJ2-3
TGCGCCAGCAGCTTGGCTGCCGGGGGTCCCGGTAGCACAGATACGCAGTATTTT
CASSLAAGGPGSTDTQYF
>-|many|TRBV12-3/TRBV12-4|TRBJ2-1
TGTGCCAGCACCCCGGCCAAGTCCTACAATGAGCAGTTCTTC
CASTPAKSYNEQFF
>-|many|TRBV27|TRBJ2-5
TGTGCCAGCAGTTTTCGTCAGGGGGGTGAGACCCAGTACTTC
CASSFRQGGETQYF
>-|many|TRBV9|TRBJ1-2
TGTGCCAGCAGCGCGCCCGGGGAGGGTCAGAGAGGCTATGGCTACACCTTC
CASSAPGEGQRGYGYTF
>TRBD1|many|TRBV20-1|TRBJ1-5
TGCAGTGCCCCTTTGACAGGGCGGTATTGGAGCAATCAGCCCCAGCATTTT
CSAPLTGRYWSNQPQHF
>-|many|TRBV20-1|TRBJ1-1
TGCAGTGCTAGGTCGGGCACTGAAGCTTTCTTT
CSARSGTEAFF
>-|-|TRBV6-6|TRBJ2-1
TGTGCCAGCAGTCCTCTAGGGAAGTCCTACAATGAGCAGTTCTTC
CASSPLGKSYNEQFF
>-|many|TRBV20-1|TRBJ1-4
TGCAGTGCTAGTCCTCAGCGGGGCGCGGGGGAAAAACTGTTTTTT
CSASPQRGAGEKLFF
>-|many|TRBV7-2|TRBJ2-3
TGTGCCAGCAGCTTAGGACTGGGGACTCCCACATATACGCAGTATTTT
CASSLGLGTPTYTQYF